The following is a T cell receptor beta chain sequence with its context. As yet, its antigen is unknown. The method was immunoSEQ multiplex PCR; TCRdb's version includes in-frame clones alone and lacks a portion of them. The sample lists approximately 1,000,000 clones, approximately 78% occurring once. These data originate in a study of shared clonotypes between healthy human individuals. Study conclusions and caveats: Larger richness was generally estimated for naive than memory subsets.

The junction had 5 bases not matched to a gene; V was cut back by 0 bases and J by 4 bases. Germline CDR1 and CDR2: SGHTS and YDEGEE. The CDR3 length is 16 residues. The sample was memory CD4+ T cells from PBMCs. Subset defined: CD45RA-negative fraction. The chain uses TRBV5-8 and TRBJ2-1; 9 bases are shared with TRBD2. This receptor was obtained from a man younger than 35 in good health. Some clones in this sample may be carry-over from other donors' samples. CDR3 nucleotide sequence: TGTGCCAGCAGCTTGGGGCCTAGCGGGGTTTACAATGAGCAGTTCTTC. Translating it yields CASSLGPSGVYNEQFF. Combining the CDR3 with reference TRBV5-8 and TRBJ2-1 gives the whole variable domain EAGVTQSPTHLIKTRGQQATLRCSPISGHTSVYWYQQALGLGLQFLLWYDEGEERNRGNFPPRFSGRQFPNYSSELNVNALELEDSALYLCASSLGPSGVYNEQFFGPGTRLTVL.